The 10 T cell receptor beta chains reported below all come from one sample, sequenced in a study of OX40 agonist ivuxolimab in advanced cancers. Library generation was performed with the immunoSEQ multiplex PCR assay. TCRdb re-hosts the immuneACCESS table, in-frame sequences only. Its copies lack some clones; in the studies checked, an unresolved V gene accounts for under half of them, and the cause for the rest is not known. Present in this sample are tens of thousands of clones, 86% of which were seen just once. Jointly, the top ten make up over 1% of the sample. The material sequenced was CD4+ or CD8+ T cells sorted from blood, taken in a trial of the OX40 agonist ivuxolimab. All receptors come from an adult with an advanced solid tumor such as melanoma, head and neck, liver or kidney cancer.

The V call is TRBV28, the J call TRBJ2-7; the D is unclear. In germline, CDR1 is MDHEN, CDR2 SYDVKM. Trimming removed 6 bases from V and 0 bases from J, with 3 bases in between. The CDR3 consists of 11 residues. CDR3: CASRASYEQYF. The CDR3 DNA reads as TGTGCCAGCAGAGCCTCCTACGAGCAGTACTTC.

The table lists this clone with a few counts. The V call is TRBV6-5, the J call TRBJ1-5; no clear D gene. V was clipped by 6 bases and J by 5 bases, with 14 bases between them. From germline, CDR1 is MNHEY and CDR2 SVGAGI. The CDR3 totals 14 residues. CDR3 region: CASSMAGFDQPQHF. CDR3 nucleotides: TGTGCCAGCAGCATGGCGGGATTTGATCAGCCCCAGCATTTT.

Note on this clone: A junction end diverges from the germline sequence, so it may reflect a read error. The chain carries TRBV7-7 and TRBJ2-5; D gene ambiguous. Germline V gene data show CDR1 as SSHAT and CDR2 as FNYEAQ (reference sequence). The CDR3 is made up of 13 amino acids. The CDR3, as DNA: TGTGCTAGCAGCTTTTCCCCCCAAGAGACCCAGTACTTC. Its translation is CASSFSPQETQYF.

The chain employs TRBV7-2 and TRBJ2-5; weak D call: TRBD2 (6 bases). Trimming cost V 4 bases and J 7 bases, with 16 bases left between them. This CDR3 contains 14 residues. Germline V lookup: CDR1 SGHTA, CDR2 FQGNSA. The CDR3 here is CASSYAQMEGTQYF. In DNA, the CDR3 is TGTGCCAGCAGCTATGCCCAGATGGAGGGGACCCAGTACTTC.

About this clone: The sample holds other DNA sequences that translate to the same CDR3. This chain connects TRBV5-1 to TRBJ2-5, with 11 bases aligning to TRBD2. This CDR3 contains 15 residues. The V gene end was trimmed by 1 base and the J gene end by 4 bases; junction bases not matched to a gene: 3. The germline V gene encodes CDR1 SGHRS and CDR2 YFSETQ. CDR3 bases: TGCGCCAGCAGCTTGACTCTAGCGGGAGGAGAGACCCAGTACTTC. Translated: CASSLTLAGGETQYF. Looking up the rest from reference TRBV5-1 and TRBJ2-5 gives the full variable domain: KAGVTQTPRYLIKTRGQQVTLSCSPISGHRSVSWYQQTPGQGLQFLFEYFSETQRNKGNFPGRFSGRQFSNSRSEMNVSTLELGDSALYLCASSLTLAGGETQYFGPGTRLLVL.

The chain joins TRBV30 to TRBJ2-7, with a weak D call TRBD1 (6 bases). V was trimmed by 2 bases and J by 3 bases, leaving 11 bases between them. The germline gives CDR1 GTSNPN, CDR2 SVGIG (reference sequence). This CDR3 has 13 residues. CDR3 bases: TGTGCCTGGAGTAGGGGACAAGACTACGAGCAGTACTTC. Translating gives CAWSRGQDYEQYF.

The chain uses TRBV5-1 and TRBJ2-2, with unresolved D. In germline, CDR1 is SGHRS, CDR2 YFSETQ. V was clipped by 0 bases and J by 2 bases, with 14 bases between them. The CDR3 runs to 17 residues. The DNA for the CDR3 is TGCGCCAGCAGCTTGGGGCCGGGCCCAGGCAACACCGGGGAGCTGTTTTTT. Translation: CASSLGPGPGNTGELFF.

This clone was picked up one time. The CDR3 DNA reads as TGTGCCAGCAGTTTACCCTCCGTTAGGGGCCAGCAGTTCTTC. Amino acids: CASSLPSVRGQQFF. J is TRBJ2-1 and V is TRBV28, with D possibly matching TRBD1 (5 bases). Germline loops: CDR1 MDHEN, CDR2 SYDVKM. V dropped 2 bases and J dropped 11 bases, with 16 bases sitting between them. The CDR3 extends over 14 amino acids. Full variable domain (rest looked up from reference TRBV28 and TRBJ2-1): DVKVTQSSRYLVKRTGEKVFLECVQDMDHENMFWYRQDPGLGLRLIYFSYDVKMKEKGDIPEGYSVSREKKERFSLILESASTNQTSMYLCASSLPSVRGQQFFGPGTRLTVL.

V gene TRBV27 combines with J gene TRBJ1-1; 8 positions agree with TRBD1. The germline gives CDR1 MNHEY, CDR2 SMNVEV (reference sequence). V was pared by 6 bases and J by 4 bases, with 4 bases of the junction left unmatched. The CDR3 runs to 13 residues. CDR3 nucleotide sequence: TGTGCCAGCAGAGACACAGGGGGCACTGAAGCTTTCTTT. Its protein product is CASRDTGGTEAFF.

V is TRBV27 and J is TRBJ2-3, with a possible D match to TRBD2 (5 bases). V was trimmed by 4 bases and J by 11 bases, leaving 13 bases between them. This CDR3 has 12 amino acids. Germline CDR1 and CDR2: MNHEY and SMNVEV (reference sequence). Here the CDR3 reads CASSSETEEQYF. For the CDR3, the DNA is TGTGCCAGCAGTTCCGAGACGGAGGAGCAGTATTTT.